This paragraph covers one TCR beta chain sequence. The antigen is unknown. Regions amplified from RNA transcripts were the TCR beta CDR3 regions. TCR CDR3 regions were first amplified by RT-PCR with HTBI primers. TCRdb redid the calling of the multiplex PCR reads with MiXCR, one entry per CDR3 protein. The data hold over 250,000 distinct CDR3 sequences, with 17% observed a single time. The sample is drawn from a study of T cells in Graves' hyperthyroidism and ophthalmopathy. Background on the study: The initial diagnosis was the point when peripheral blood was collected, ahead of any treatment.

Ophthalmopathy patients showed a Clinical Activity Score of at least 3, NOSPECS grade of at least 4 and duration under 3 months. Points from the study as a whole: Researchers report that a 13 V-J model separated ophthalmopathy from stable hyperthyroidism. Most thyroid clonotypes expanded above 0.001 were also detected in blood.

Material for sequencing was blood. The source of this sequence is a woman aged 60 to 75 with Graves' ophthalmopathy.

CDR3 sequence (DNA): TGTGCCAGCTCACCCCATAGCGGGGGGCAAGGTGAGCAGTTCTTC. This sequence encodes CASSPHSGGQGEQFF. This chain joins TRBV18 and TRBJ2-1; TRBD2 matches 10 bases. CDR1 is KGHSH and CDR2 is LQKENI in the germline V gene. V shed 3 bases, J shed 9 bases, and the junction held 8 bases outside the gene matches. There are 15 residues in the CDR3.